What follows are 25 T cell receptor beta chains derived from one specimen sequenced in a study of OX40 agonist ivuxolimab in advanced cancers. Sequencing used immunoSEQ multiplex PCR; TCRdb keeps in-frame clones, though not all of them. The sample consists of roughly 11,000 clones, approximately 80% of them appearing once. This specimen consisted of CD4+ or CD8+ T cells sorted from blood, obtained in a trial of the OX40 agonist ivuxolimab. The receptor set was obtained from an adult with an advanced solid tumor such as melanoma, head and neck, liver or kidney cancer.

V is TRBV6-5 and J is TRBJ2-3; no clear D gene. CDR1 is MNHEY, CDR2 SVGAGI, per germline. The CDR3 consists of 14 residues. Trimming removed 0 bases from V and 3 bases from J, with 7 bases in between. CDR3 nucleotides: TGTGCCAGCAGTTACTCGACTCCTACAGATACGCAGTATTTT. The encoded protein is CASSYSTPTDTQYF.

The CDR3 DNA sequence: TGTGCCAGCAGTAAGGGACTTTACAATGAGCAGTTCTTC. It is translated as CASSKGLYNEQFF. This sequence joins TRBV6-1 and TRBJ2-1, with D possibly matching TRBD2 (6 bases). Germline V gene data show CDR1 as MNHNS and CDR2 as SASEGT. The CDR3 totals 13 residues. V was clipped by 5 bases and J by 4 bases, with 9 bases between them.

The CDR3 DNA reads TGTGCCGCCGGGGTATCCCGGGAGGGGCCCACCGGGGAGCTGTTTTTT. Its translation is CAAGVSREGPTGELFF. This sequence joins TRBV28 and TRBJ2-2; 8 nucleotides align to TRBD2. Per the germline V gene, CDR1 is MDHEN and CDR2 is SYDVKM. Trimming at V came to 11 bases and at J to 4 bases, leaving 15 bases not matched to a gene. The CDR3 sequence is 16 residues long.

The chain is built from TRBV5-6 and TRBJ2-5; the match to TRBD2 covers 10 bases. V was clipped by 2 bases and J by 3 bases; unmatched bases: 10. Germline lookup yields CDR1 SGHDT and CDR2 YYEEEE. The CDR3 runs 17 residues. CDR3 sequence: CASSFWLAGALEETQYF. The CDR3 bases are TGTGCCAGCAGCTTTTGGCTAGCGGGGGCCTTGGAAGAGACCCAGTACTTC. Using reference TRBV5-6 and TRBJ2-5 for the parts outside the CDR3, the full variable domain is DAGVTQSPTHLIKTRGQQVTLRCSPKSGHDTVSWYQQALGQGPQFIFQYYEEEERQRGNFPDRFSGHQFPNYSSELNVNALLLGDSALYLCASSFWLAGALEETQYFGPGTRLLVL.

This chain connects TRBV5-4 to TRBJ1-2; D unclear. V lost 4 bases and J 4 bases, leaving 14 bases between the germline ends. The germline V gene encodes CDR1 SGHNT and CDR2 YYREEE (reference sequence). CDR3 size: 14 residues. CDR3 loop: CASSAFGSAYGYTF. The CDR3 DNA follows: TGTGCCAGCAGCGCCTTTGGGTCTGCCTATGGCTACACCTTC.

This clone occurred once. The chain employs TRBV6-1 and TRBJ1-5, with D unresolved. Trimming stripped 3 bases from V and 7 bases from J, with 10 bases between. This CDR3 is built from 13 residues. Germline CDR1 and CDR2: MNHNS and SASEGT. In DNA, the CDR3 is TGTGCCAGCAGTGACGTTTCTTCCCAGCCCCAGCATTTT. This sequence encodes CASSDVSSQPQHF.

V gene TRBV7-6 combines with J gene TRBJ2-5; 8 bases agree with TRBD2. Germline values: CDR1 SGHVS, CDR2 FNYEAQ. Trimming took 5 bases from V and 3 from J; bases not matched to a gene: 14. This CDR3 is built from 17 residues. DNA for the CDR3: TGTGCCAGCAGCCCCCGACCGGGAGGGGAGACGAAAGAGACCCAGTACTTC. Translation: CASSPRPGGETKETQYF.

The chain carries TRBV4-3 and TRBJ2-5; D gene ambiguous. V lost 4 bases, J lost 3 bases, and 3 bases lay in between. Germline CDR1 LGHNA, CDR2 YSLEER. This CDR3 is built from 11 residues. The CDR3 nucleotides read TGCGCCAGCAGCCGAGAAGAGACCCAGTACTTC. Its protein product is CASSREETQYF.

The chain couples TRBV6-6 to TRBJ1-1; 8 positions agree with TRBD1. The CDR3 runs to 15 residues. V was pared by 6 bases and J by 0 bases, with 6 bases of the junction left unmatched. Germline V gene sequence: CDR1 MNHNY, CDR2 SVGAGI (reference sequence). The CDR3 nucleotides read TGTGCCAGCAGCCACGGACAGGGACTGAACACTGAAGCTTTCTTT. It specifies CASSHGQGLNTEAFF.

The rearrangement links TRBV19 to TRBJ1-5; 7 positions agree with TRBD1. Germline V CDR1 and CDR2: LNHDA, SQIVND (reference sequence). The length of the CDR3 is 15 residues. The V gene end was trimmed by 9 bases and the J gene end by 2 bases; junction bases not matched to a gene: 10. CDR3 amino acids: CASLDRAVGNQPQHF. DNA for the CDR3: TGTGCCAGCCTAGACAGGGCCGTTGGCAATCAGCCCCAGCATTTT.

In this sample, this clone is large (0.1 to 1%). V gene TRBV11-2 combines with J gene TRBJ1-1; D unresolved. Germline V gene lookup returns CDR1 SGHAT and CDR2 FQNNGV. Deletions cut 1 base from V and 8 bases from J, with 8 bases between. The CDR3 is 12 amino acids. The CDR3 nucleotides read TGTGCCAGCAGCTTAGTGACACCCGAAGCTTTCTTT. This encodes CASSLVTPEAFF. Variable domain in full (rest from reference TRBV11-2 and TRBJ1-1): EAGVAQSPRYKIIEKRQSVAFWCNPISGHATLYWYQQILGQGPKLLIQFQNNGVVDDSQLPKDRFSAERLKGVDSTLKIQPAKLEDSAVYLCASSLVTPEAFFGQGTRLTVV.

The chain uses TRBV6-5 and TRBJ1-4; D is ambiguous. This CDR3 has 12 residues. The germline V gene encodes CDR1 MNHEY and CDR2 SVGAGI. The V gene lost 6 bases and the J gene lost 8 bases, with 10 bases spanning the gap. CDR3 nucleotide sequence: TGTGCCAGCAGCTGGATGGGAGAAAAACTGTTTTTT. Protein sequence: CASSWMGEKLFF.

This rearrangement joins TRBV29-1 to TRBJ2-7; TRBD1 might be the D (6 bases). The germline gives CDR1 SQVTM, CDR2 ANQGSEA. The CDR3 covers 13 residues. Trimming cost V 6 bases and J 2 bases, with 14 bases left between them. The CDR3 region is CSVYNRDPYEQYF. The CDR3 DNA sequence: TGCAGCGTGTATAACAGGGACCCCTACGAGCAGTACTTC.

V is TRBV5-4 and J is TRBJ2-7, with 13 bases fitting TRBD2. CDR1 and CDR2 (germline): SGHNT, YYREEE (reference sequence). V lost 2 bases and J lost 5; bases outside the gene matches: 4. The CDR3 is 15 residues long. The CDR3 spells CASSFPGTSGNEQYF. The CDR3 DNA follows: TGTGCCAGCAGCTTTCCCGGGACTAGCGGGAACGAGCAGTACTTC.

This chain connects TRBV19 to TRBJ2-3; 12 nucleotides line up with TRBD1. CDR1 is LNHDA and CDR2 is SQIVND in the germline V gene (reference sequence). The CDR3 spans 16 residues. Trimming removed 5 bases from V and 6 bases from J; junction bases left unmatched: 9. In DNA form, the CDR3 reads TGTGCCAGTAGTTGGGGGACAGGGGGCTTTGGGGATACGCAGTATTTT. Translating gives CASSWGTGGFGDTQYF. Full variable domain (remainder filled in from reference TRBV19 and TRBJ2-3): DGGITQSPKYLFRKEGQNVTLSCEQNLNHDAMYWYRQDPGQGLRLIYYSQIVNDFQKGDIAEGYSVSREKKESFPLTVTSAQKNPTAFYLCASSWGTGGFGDTQYFGPGTRLTVL.

Points on this clone: The junction shows a germline mismatch at one end, possibly a read error. The chain recombines TRBV10-3 with TRBJ2-7; TRBD1 is a possible D gene (6 bases). CDR3 length: 14 amino acids. Germline CDR1 ENHRY, CDR2 SYGVKD. CDR3 DNA: TGTGCCAGCAGTGATTGGGGGCCGGGCTACGAGCAGTACTTC. It yields the protein CASSDWGPGYEQYF.

The chain employs TRBV19 and TRBJ2-7, with 9 bases matching TRBD1. CDR1 LNHDA and CDR2 SQIVND come from the germline V gene (reference sequence). The CDR3 is 14 residues long. The V and J ends lost 4 bases and 1 base, in that order; junction bases with no gene match: 2. The CDR3 protein is CASSSGQGSYEQYF. As DNA, the CDR3 is TGTGCCAGTAGTAGCGGACAGGGGTCCTACGAGCAGTACTTC.

J is TRBJ1-1 and V is TRBV5-1; maybe TRBD1 (5 bases). V gave up 0 bases and J gave up 6 bases, with 15 bases separating them. Germline lookup yields CDR1 SGHRS and CDR2 YFSETQ. This CDR3 is 15 amino acids long. The DNA of the CDR3 is TGCGCCAGCAGCTTGGTCGGGGCAAGTGGTTCTGAAGCTTTCTTT. It codes for CASSLVGASGSEAFF.

The chain has TRBV7-8 and TRBJ1-3; the match to TRBD1 covers 8 bases. The V gene's germline CDR1 is SGHVS and CDR2 FQNEAQ. This CDR3 spans 15 amino acids. V shed 5 bases, J shed 3 bases, and the junction held 6 bases outside the gene matches. CDR3 coding DNA: TGTGCCAGCAGCCCTGGACAGGGTGGTGGAAACACCATATATTTT. Translation: CASSPGQGGGNTIYF.

In nucleotides, the CDR3 is TGTGCCAGCATGATAGCGGGGGAAGAGACCCAGTACTTC. Its translation is CASMIAGEETQYF. The chain joins TRBV6-6 to TRBJ2-5; 9 nucleotides match TRBD2. The CDR3 loop spans 13 amino acids. Per the germline V gene, CDR1 is MNHNY and CDR2 is SVGAGI (reference sequence). The ends lost 7 bases at V and 3 bases at J; junction bases unmatched: 3.

Comment on this clone: One base away lies a much larger clone, so this may be a sequencing read error. The chain joins TRBV5-1 to TRBJ2-7; 9 bases agree with TRBD2. The CDR3 length is 15 residues. V shed 1 base and J 5 bases; nucleotides not matched to a gene: 7. Germline CDR1 and CDR2: SGHRS and YFSETQ. The CDR3 protein is CASSLCGGGEDEQYF. CDR3 DNA sequence: TGCGCCAGCAGCTTGTGTGGCGGGGGGGAAGACGAGCAGTACTTC. Using reference TRBV5-1 and TRBJ2-7 for the parts outside the CDR3, the full variable domain is KAGVTQTPRYLIKTRGQQVTLSCSPISGHRSVSWYQQTPGQGLQFLFEYFSETQRNKGNFPGRFSGRQFSNSRSEMNVSTLELGDSALYLCASSLCGGGEDEQYFGPGTRLTVT.

V and J are TRBV7-3 and TRBJ2-5, with 9 bases identical to TRBD2. V was pared by 5 bases and J by 4 bases, with 11 bases of the junction left unmatched. The CDR3 loop spans 16 amino acids. Germline CDR1 is SGHTA and CDR2 is FQGTGA. CDR3 loop: CASSLNGGGAVETQYF. As DNA, the CDR3 is TGTGCCAGCAGCCTAAACGGCGGGGGGGCCGTAGAGACCCAGTACTTC.

This chain uses TRBV7-2 with TRBJ2-3; D unresolved. V dropped 2 bases and J dropped 2 bases, with 14 bases sitting between them. This CDR3 has 16 residues. Germline V gives CDR1 SGHTA, CDR2 FQGNSA. The CDR3 DNA sequence: TGTGCCAGCAGCTTATACTGGGATCCCTTCACAGATACGCAGTATTTT. Residues: CASSLYWDPFTDTQYF.

This clone occurred once. The chain carries TRBV6-5 and TRBJ1-1, with D maybe TRBD1 (5 bases). The CDR3 length is 14 residues. Germline V CDR1 and CDR2: MNHEY, SVGAGI. Trimming stripped 2 bases from V and 4 bases from J, with 11 bases between. The CDR3 protein is CASSYLEGRTEAFF. For the CDR3, the DNA is TGTGCCAGCAGTTACCTAGAGGGGCGCACTGAAGCTTTCTTT.

This clone was recorded a few times. The chain employs TRBV2 and TRBJ2-7; 7 bases are shared with TRBD1. V lost 3 bases and J lost 0; bases outside the gene matches: 5. CDR1 and CDR2 (germline): SNHLY, FYNNEI. CDR3 size: 15 residues. CDR3 in DNA: TGTGCCAGCAGTGAGGCGACAGGGTTCTCCTACGAGCAGTACTTC. The encoded protein is CASSEATGFSYEQYF.